These 6 T cell receptor beta chains came from one sample sequenced in a study of cytomegalovirus exposure and HLA in healthy donors. Vbeta (60) and Jbeta (13) primers were used in the PCR. The data were produced by immunoSEQ multiplex PCR, yet TCRdb's version contains in-frame clones alone and is incomplete. The sample lists 150,000 to 200,000 clones; over 70% were seen once. Sequencing used PBMCs. These TCRs come from a woman aged 55 to 70 in good health and CMV-seropositive.

This chain connects TRBV5-6 to TRBJ1-5; no firm D call. The CDR3 consists of 14 residues. V was shortened by 1 base and J by 3 bases, with 8 bases between the two germline ends. Germline V gene data show CDR1 as SGHDT and CDR2 as YYEEEE. CDR3 in DNA: TGTGCCAGCAGCTTGTTTCAGGTCAATCAGCCCCAGCATTTT. Its translation is CASSLFQVNQPQHF.

With respect to this clone: Other DNA sequences in this sample translate to the same CDR3. V gene TRBV28 combines with J gene TRBJ1-1, with D perhaps matching TRBD1 (6 bases). The CDR3 loop spans 12 amino acids. Germline V CDR1 and CDR2: MDHEN, SYDVKM. V lost 5 bases and J 5 bases, leaving 9 bases between the germline ends. In nucleotides, the CDR3 is TGTGCCAGCAGTCTACAGGGTACTGAAGCTTTCTTT. Its translation: CASSLQGTEAFF. Filled out from reference TRBV28 and TRBJ1-1, the complete variable domain reads DVKVTQSSRYLVKRTGEKVFLECVQDMDHENMFWYRQDPGLGLRLIYFSYDVKMKEKGDIPEGYSVSREKKERFSLILESASTNQTSMYLCASSLQGTEAFFGQGTRLTVV.

This chain joins TRBV28 and TRBJ2-5, with 7 bases identical to TRBD1. From germline, CDR1 is MDHEN and CDR2 SYDVKM. V lost 5 bases and J lost 0; bases outside the gene matches: 6. The CDR3 loop spans 15 amino acids. CDR3 DNA: TGTGCCAGCAGTACCGGGACAGCCTACCAAGAGACCCAGTACTTC. It codes for CASSTGTAYQETQYF.

This clone was seen only once. The V and J genes are TRBV5-4 and TRBJ1-6, with a weak D call TRBD1 (6 bases). Trimming cost V 4 bases and J 0 bases, with 11 bases left between them. From germline, CDR1 is SGHNT and CDR2 YYREEE (reference sequence). This CDR3 contains 16 residues. CDR3 sequence: CASSPGQSSYNSPLHF. In DNA form, the CDR3 reads TGTGCCAGCAGCCCCGGACAGAGCTCCTATAATTCACCCCTCCACTTT. The complete variable domain, with remaining parts taken from reference TRBV5-4 and TRBJ1-6, reads ETGVTQSPTHLIKTRGQQVTLRCSSQSGHNTVSWYQQALGQGPQFIFQYYREEENGRGNFPPRFSGLQFPNYSSELNVNALELDDSALYLCASSPGQSSYNSPLHFGNGTRLTVT.

This clone has more than one count but fewer than ten. The chain uses TRBV28 and TRBJ2-3; D might be TRBD2 (6 bases). Trimming pared 2 bases from V and 6 bases from J, leaving 15 bases between. The V gene's germline CDR1 is MDHEN and CDR2 SYDVKM. The CDR3 sequence is 15 residues long. The DNA for the CDR3 is TGTGCCAGCAGTTTAGGCGGGACCGGGGTGGATACGCAGTATTTT. Residues: CASSLGGTGVDTQYF.

This chain uses TRBV28 with TRBJ1-2; D call uncertain. Trimming took off 8 bases at V and 3 bases at J, with 19 bases between the two ends. The CDR3 length is 15 residues. The germline CDR1 and CDR2 sequences are MDHEN and SYDVKM. CDR3 protein: CASRTPSGNYYGYTF. The CDR3 DNA is TGTGCCAGCCGAACTCCTTCAGGCAACTACTATGGCTACACCTTC.